This T cell receptor (beta chain) was captured by sequencing in a study of CD8 T cells in Susac syndrome. Sequencing of TCR beta was performed on blood CD8+ T cells and on blood CD4+ T cells. After extraction with the RNeasy kit, about 0.45 to 1 ug of the RNA was reverse transcribed using random hexamers. Amplification of TCR beta CDR3 spanned 54 Vbeta and 13 Jbeta via immunoSEQ multiplex PCR. TCRdb independently ran MiXCR on the immunoSEQ multiplex PCR reads; one entry per CDR3 protein. Of around 270,000 distinct CDR3 sequences in the sample, around nine tenths were seen once. J was trimmed by 0 bases and V by 4 bases; bases with no gene match: 11. CDR1 is MNHEY, CDR2 SVGAGI, per germline. The CDR3 has 18 amino acids.

The sequenced sample consisted of CD8+ T cells from PBMCs. The source is a human donor with multiple sclerosis. The chain employs TRBV6-5 and TRBJ2-1; 8 bases are shared with TRBD1. This chain's CDR3 is CASSFAPFGTGSYNEQFF. CDR3 in DNA: TGTGCCAGCAGTTTCGCCCCATTTGGGACAGGCTCCTACAATGAGCAGTTCTTC.